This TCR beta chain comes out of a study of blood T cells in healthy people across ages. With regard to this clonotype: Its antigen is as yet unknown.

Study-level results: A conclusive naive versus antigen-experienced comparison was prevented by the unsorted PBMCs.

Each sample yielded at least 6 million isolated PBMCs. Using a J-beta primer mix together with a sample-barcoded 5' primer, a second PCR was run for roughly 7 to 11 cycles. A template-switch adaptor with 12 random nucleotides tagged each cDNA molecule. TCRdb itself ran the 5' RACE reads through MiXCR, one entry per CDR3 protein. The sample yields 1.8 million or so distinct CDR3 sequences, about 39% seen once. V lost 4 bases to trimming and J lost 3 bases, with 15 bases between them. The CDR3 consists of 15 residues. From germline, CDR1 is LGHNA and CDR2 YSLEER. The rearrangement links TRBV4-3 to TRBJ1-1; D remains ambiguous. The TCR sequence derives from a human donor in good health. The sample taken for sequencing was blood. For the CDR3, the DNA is TGCGCCAGCAGCCTGGATTGGAGAGACGACACTGAAGCTTTCTTT. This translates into CASSLDWRDDTEAFF.